The 23 T cell receptor beta chains in this list originate from one sample, sequenced in a study of blood T cell repertoires in COVID-19. Method: immunoSEQ multiplex PCR; TCRdb's copy keeps in-frame clones and lacks some. Of under 250,000 clones detected, 65% to 85% appear once; the ten largest clones hold approximately 2.9%. Sequencing used peripheral blood. These receptors were obtained from a woman aged 30 to 39 who had recovered from COVID-19.

This chain links TRBV15 with TRBJ2-1; TRBD2 matches 8 bases. J gave up 6 bases and V 2 bases, and 6 bases lay outside the gene matches. This CDR3 has 15 amino acids. CDR1 LNHNV and CDR2 YYDKDF come from the germline V gene (reference sequence). The CDR3 DNA reads TGTGCCACCAGCAGATACGGACTAGCTATCAATGAGCAGTTCTTC. Protein product: CATSRYGLAINEQFF.

CDR3 region: CASSSQVTGKFF. The CDR3, as DNA: TGTGCCAGCAGCTCTCAGGTCACAGGAAAGTTCTTC. The chain recombines TRBV9 with TRBJ2-1; a possible D gene is TRBD1 (5 bases). The V end lost 4 bases, the J end lost 14 bases, and 16 bases lay between the germline ends. Germline V gene lookup returns CDR1 SGDLS and CDR2 YYNGEE. The CDR3 has 12 amino acids. Together with reference TRBV9 and TRBJ2-1, the CDR3 gives the full variable domain: DSGVTQTPKHLITATGQRVTLRCSPRSGDLSVYWYQQSLDQGLQFLIQYYNGEERAKGNILERFSAQQFPDLHSELNLSSLELGDSALYFCASSSQVTGKFFGPGTRLTVL.

The gene calls are TRBV10-3 and TRBJ2-1; 9 bases line up with TRBD2. The CDR3 runs 17 residues. Germline values: CDR1 ENHRY, CDR2 SYGVKD. V lost 0 bases to trimming and J lost 2 bases; unmatched junction nucleotides: 5. CDR3 bases: TGTGCCATCAGTGAGTCCCTAGCGGGAACCACCTACAATGAGCAGTTCTTC. Encoded protein: CAISESLAGTTYNEQFF.

The rearrangement uses TRBV6-6 and TRBJ1-5, with 7 bases fitting TRBD1. Germline V CDR1 and CDR2: MNHNY, SVGAGI (reference sequence). V gave up 7 bases and J gave up 5 bases; unmatched junction bases: 11. The CDR3 totals 15 residues. The CDR3 nucleotides read TGTGCCAGCAACGAGGGACAGCCTTTGGATCAGCCCCAGCATTTT. Translated, it gives CASNEGQPLDQPQHF.

V usage is TRBV28 and J usage is TRBJ2-7, with 12 bases that match TRBD2. Looked up from germline, CDR1 is MDHEN and CDR2 is SYDVKM. The CDR3 length is 15 residues. The ends lost 8 bases at V and 2 bases at J; junction bases unmatched: 7. The CDR3 DNA reads TGTGCCAGCCCACCGACTAGCGGGAGTGCCTACGAGCAGTACTTC. Its translation: CASPPTSGSAYEQYF. The complete variable domain, with remaining parts taken from reference TRBV28 and TRBJ2-7, reads DVKVTQSSRYLVKRTGEKVFLECVQDMDHENMFWYRQDPGLGLRLIYFSYDVKMKEKGDIPEGYSVSREKKERFSLILESASTNQTSMYLCASPPTSGSAYEQYFGPGTRLTVT.

This chain links TRBV24-1 with TRBJ2-2; D perhaps matches TRBD2 (6 bases). Germline values: CDR1 KGHDR, CDR2 SFDVKD. The CDR3 extends over 16 amino acids. V was shortened by 1 base and J by 0 bases, with 8 bases between the two germline ends. Written as DNA, the CDR3 is TGTGCCACCAGTGATTTACCGGGGGCGAACACCGGGGAGCTGTTTTTT. It yields the protein CATSDLPGANTGELFF.

Turning to this clone: Other nucleotide sequences in the sample specify the same CDR3. The chain joins TRBV19 to TRBJ1-5; TRBD1 matches at 12 bases. The V segment lost 6 bases and the J segment 6 bases; nucleotides outside the gene matches: 3. The CDR3 covers 14 residues. Germline assignment: CDR1 LNHDA and CDR2 SQIVND (reference sequence). The CDR3 bases are TGTGCCAGTAGCGGGACAGGGGGCAGTCAGCCCCAGCATTTT. Translated, it gives CASSGTGGSQPQHF.

The chain couples TRBV19 to TRBJ2-3; 8 bases agree with TRBD2. This CDR3 contains 17 residues. Germline V gene data show CDR1 as LNHDA and CDR2 as SQIVND (reference sequence). V lost 2 bases to trimming and J lost 6 bases; unmatched junction nucleotides: 13. CDR3 protein: CASSIRPGGLGPDTQYF. The CDR3 coding sequence is TGTGCCAGTAGTATACGCCCCGGGGGACTAGGCCCGGATACGCAGTATTTT.

This clone occurred once. The V and J genes are TRBV7-9 and TRBJ1-1, with a possible D match to TRBD1 (6 bases). CDR3 length: 15 amino acids. CDR1 is SEHNR, CDR2 FQNEAQ, per germline (reference sequence). The V end was cut by 4 bases, the J end by 4 bases, with 16 bases between. CDR3 bases: TGTGCCAGCAGCTCCGGGACACTTTTAGGCACTGAAGCTTTCTTT. Residues: CASSSGTLLGTEAFF.

The V call is TRBV7-3, the J call TRBJ2-1, with 9 bases aligning to TRBD2. The germline V gene encodes CDR1 SGHTA and CDR2 FQGTGA. Losses at the gene ends were 1 base for V and 7 bases for J; bases not matched to a gene: 5. There are 15 residues in the CDR3. This chain's CDR3 is CASSLSGRGRNEQFF. CDR3 DNA: TGTGCCAGCAGCTTAAGCGGGAGGGGAAGGAATGAGCAGTTCTTC.

This chain connects TRBV6-5 to TRBJ2-7, with 9 bases matching TRBD1. Germline V gene lookup returns CDR1 MNHEY and CDR2 SVGAGI. CDR3 length equals 15 residues. The V gene end was trimmed by 5 bases and the J gene end by 5 bases; junction bases not matched to a gene: 10. The CDR3 loop reads CASSPPGTGLHEQYF. The DNA of the CDR3 is TGTGCCAGCAGTCCCCCCGGGACAGGGTTACACGAGCAGTACTTC.

This clone has only a few counts. The chain uses TRBV4-1 and TRBJ1-5; D might be TRBD1 (5 bases). V was trimmed by 0 bases and J by 0 bases, leaving 9 bases between them. The CDR3 contains 16 residues. Germline CDR1 is MGHRA and CDR2 is YSYEKL. CDR3 loop: CASSQDRDYSNQPQHF. The CDR3 bases are TGCGCCAGCAGCCAAGATAGGGACTATAGCAATCAGCCCCAGCATTTT.

This clone has only a few counts. The CDR3 is CASSLSSRGGPLSWQYF. As DNA, the CDR3 is TGTGCCAGCAGTTTATCGTCGAGGGGAGGGCCTCTCTCTTGGCAGTACTTC. The chain recombines TRBV28 with TRBJ2-7; 7 nucleotides line up with TRBD2. CDR3 length: 17 residues. With V trimmed by 1 base and J by 9 bases, 18 bases remained unmatched. Germline V gene sequence: CDR1 MDHEN, CDR2 SYDVKM.

This CDR3 is CASSLLKGRSSYNSPLHF. The CDR3 bases are TGTGCCAGCAGCTTGTTGAAGGGGAGGAGCTCCTATAATTCACCCCTCCACTTT. The V call is TRBV5-6, the J call TRBJ1-6; D is possibly TRBD1 (5 bases). From germline, CDR1 is SGHDT and CDR2 YYEEEE. Between the trimmed V and J ends, which lost 1 base and 0 bases, there was a span of 14 bases. The CDR3 has 18 residues.

The chain links TRBV7-9 to TRBJ2-3; D call uncertain. CDR3 length: 14 residues. Deletions cut 1 base from V and 0 bases from J, with 5 bases between. Germline V lookup: CDR1 SEHNR, CDR2 FQNEAQ (reference sequence). The DNA of the CDR3 is TGTGCCAGCAGCTTAGGCAGAAGCACAGATACGCAGTATTTT. Residues: CASSLGRSTDTQYF.

V is TRBV9 and J is TRBJ1-1; 7 nucleotides align to TRBD1. Trimming took 3 bases from V and 3 from J; bases not matched to a gene: 2. This CDR3 has 13 residues. Per germline, CDR1 SGDLS and CDR2 YYNGEE. The CDR3 loop reads CASSGQGDTEAFF. The CDR3 bases are TGTGCCAGCAGCGGCCAGGGGGACACTGAAGCTTTCTTT.

This chain uses TRBV29-1 with TRBJ2-3, with D maybe TRBD2 (6 bases). Germline CDR1 SQVTM, CDR2 ANQGSEA. The V and J ends lost 8 bases and 5 bases respectively, with 23 bases between them. This CDR3 has 15 amino acids. CDR3 nucleotide sequence: TGCAGCTTTTCCGGGAGCCCAAACCCCCTAGATACGCAGTATTTT. As protein: CSFSGSPNPLDTQYF.

The gene calls are TRBV11-2 and TRBJ2-7; maybe TRBD2 (5 bases). This CDR3 is 18 amino acids long. V was shortened by 5 bases and J by 0 bases, with 23 bases between the two germline ends. Germline V gene sequence: CDR1 SGHAT, CDR2 FQNNGV. CDR3 DNA sequence: TGTGCCAGCAGCCCGCTCCAGCGGACCCGTAGGAGCTCCTACGAGCAGTACTTC. Its translation: CASSPLQRTRRSSYEQYF.

The chain uses TRBV7-9 and TRBJ2-1; maybe TRBD1 (6 bases). CDR3 length: 14 amino acids. Trimming pared 5 bases from V and 2 bases from J, leaving 10 bases between. The germline gives CDR1 SEHNR, CDR2 FQNEAQ (reference sequence). In DNA, the CDR3 is TGTGCCAGCAGCCCCAGGGGCACCTACAATGAGCAGTTCTTC. It translates to CASSPRGTYNEQFF.

In this sample, this clone turned up once. The rearrangement joins TRBV2 to TRBJ2-3, with TRBD2 matching over 7 bases. V was clipped by 7 bases and J by 2 bases; unmatched bases: 9. From germline, CDR1 is SNHLY and CDR2 FYNNEI. This CDR3 is built from 15 residues. CDR3 region: CASIVGTTYTDTQYF. In DNA, the CDR3 is TGTGCCAGCATAGTCGGGACTACGTACACAGATACGCAGTATTTT. The full variable domain, in which reference TRBV2 and TRBJ2-3 provide the parts outside the CDR3, is EPEVTQTPSHQVTQMGQEVILRCVPISNHLYFYWYRQILGQKVEFLVSFYNNEISEKSEIFDDQFSVERPDGSNFTLKIRSTKLEDSAMYFCASIVGTTYTDTQYFGPGTRLTVL.

This clone appeared a single time. The chain uses TRBV5-5 and TRBJ2-5; 13 bases are shared with TRBD2. This CDR3 comprises 18 residues. The J segment lost 3 bases and the V segment lost 4 bases, leaving 12 bases of the junction unmatched. Germline assignment: CDR1 SGHKS and CDR2 YYEKEE (reference sequence). The CDR3 reads CASSPGLAGRRGKETQYF. CDR3 DNA: TGTGCCAGCAGCCCGGGACTAGCGGGACGACGAGGGAAAGAGACCCAGTACTTC.

This clone was recorded a few times. This chain uses TRBV6-5 with TRBJ1-1; D gene uncertain. Trimming took off 2 bases at V and 1 base at J, with 2 bases between the two ends. CDR3 length equals 12 residues. Germline V CDR1 and CDR2: MNHEY, SVGAGI. The CDR3 DNA follows: TGTGCCAGCAGTTACCAGAACACTGAAGCTTTCTTT. This encodes CASSYQNTEAFF.

This sequence joins TRBV20-1 and TRBJ2-7, with a weak D call TRBD1 (5 bases). From germline, CDR1 is DFQATT and CDR2 SNEGSKA (reference sequence). The CDR3 contains 11 residues. Trimming shortened V by 5 bases and J by 4 bases, and 9 bases separated the two germline ends. The CDR3 loop reads CSAVQGYEQYF. CDR3 nucleotide sequence: TGCAGTGCTGTTCAGGGTTACGAGCAGTACTTC.